This record concerns one T cell receptor beta chain sequence. This record comes from a study of blood T cell repertoires in COVID-19. The overall study: From the United States, Italy and Spain came samples of acute and convalescent COVID-19. PBMCs, B-cell-depleted T cells, or T cells provided the cDNA or gDNA that made up the material.

Seattle participants joined during active infection and were tracked over time. Original analysis: By means of reference gene primer amplification, nucleated cell counts were estimated. Data came from immunoSEQ multiplex PCR; TCRdb stores just in-frame clones and leaves some out. The DNA was the basis for D and trimming; V, J and clone size are from that table. The sample holds tens of thousands of clones, around 81% seen once. This CDR3 is built from 14 residues. Between the trimmed V and J ends, which lost 7 bases and 5 bases, there was a span of 17 bases. In germline, CDR1 is MDHEN, CDR2 SYDVKM. The specimen was peripheral blood. The chain carries TRBV28 and TRBJ1-1; D is unclear. This TCR came from an elderly man with COVID-19, enrolled during active disease. CDR3 nucleotides: TGTGCCAGCAAGGAGGGAAGGGTTGGAACTGAAGCTTTCTTT. Translating gives CASKEGRVGTEAFF.